This TCR beta chain was recovered during a study of T cell clones after liver transplantation. Study-wide context: A pre-transplant mixed lymphocyte reaction with TCRbeta sequencing defined graft-donor-reactive clones followed in post-transplant blood. HCV positivity affected three of eight recipients; the rest lacked autoimmune or viral indications. Until 12-24 months post-transplant, subjects got standard immunosuppression and no induction. Draws occurred before transplant, before withdrawal, and after complete or failed withdrawal.

Measured with immunoSEQ multiplex PCR; TCRdb has only the in-frame clones, and not every one. The sample shows approximately 71,000 clones, over 90% of them seen only once. The CDR3 extends over 14 amino acids. Looked up from germline, CDR1 is SGHRS and CDR2 is YFSETQ. Trimming left V 6 bases short and J 0 bases short, with 10 bases between. This TCR was recovered from a human patient who received a liver transplant. Some T cells may be supplied by the graft donor. V gene TRBV5-1 combines with J gene TRBJ2-1; possibly TRBD2 for D (6 bases). The material sequenced was CD4+ T cells from blood, taken approximately 26 months after liver transplant. The CDR3 region has the DNA TGCGCCAGCATCCGGGAGCCCTCCTACAATGAGCAGTTCTTC. Amino acids: CASIREPSYNEQFF.